Reported below is one T cell receptor (beta chain). Its antigen is not known. The data were produced by immunoSEQ multiplex PCR, yet TCRdb's version contains in-frame clones alone and is incomplete. In the table there are tens of thousands of clones, under 90% of which are singletons. CDR3 length equals 15 residues. CDR1 and CDR2 from the germline V gene are SGHRS and YFSETQ. V lost 4 bases and J lost 5, with 16 bases in between. The source of the sample is a study of radiation and T cells in renal cell carcinoma. Time point defined: baseline pretreatment blood. Regarding treatment: 15 Gy SBRT to primary tumor, nephrectomy 4 weeks later. General study results and limits: No pretreatment tumor biopsies were available for baseline clonotypes. From baseline, blood top tumor clonotypes peaked at 2 weeks post-radiation.

The sequencing here drew on blood, taken from a patient whose treatment included radiotherapy and nephrectomy. The receptor was derived from a man aged 55-75 years with renal cell carcinoma. J is TRBJ2-1 and V is TRBV5-1, with a tentative D call TRBD2 (6 bases). The chain's CDR3 is CASSPTAGRNNEQFF. The CDR3 region has the DNA TGCGCCAGCAGCCCTACAGCGGGCCGGAACAATGAGCAGTTCTTC.